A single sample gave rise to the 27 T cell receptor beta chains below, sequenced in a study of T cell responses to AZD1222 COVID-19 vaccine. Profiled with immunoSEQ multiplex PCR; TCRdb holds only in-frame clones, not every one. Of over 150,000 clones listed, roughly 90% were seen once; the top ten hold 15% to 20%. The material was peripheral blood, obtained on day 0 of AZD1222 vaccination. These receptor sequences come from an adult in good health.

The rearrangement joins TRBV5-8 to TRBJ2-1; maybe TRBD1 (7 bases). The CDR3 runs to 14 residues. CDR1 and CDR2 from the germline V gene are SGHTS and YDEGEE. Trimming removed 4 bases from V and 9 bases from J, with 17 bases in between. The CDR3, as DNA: TGTGCCAGCAGCGTACAACCGGGGGACAGTGAGCAGTTCTTC. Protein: CASSVQPGDSEQFF.

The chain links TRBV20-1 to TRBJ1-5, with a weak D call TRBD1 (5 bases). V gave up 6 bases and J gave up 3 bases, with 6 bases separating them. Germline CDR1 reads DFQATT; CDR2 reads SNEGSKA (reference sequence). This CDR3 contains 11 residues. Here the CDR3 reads CSAGHNQPQHF. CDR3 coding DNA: TGCAGTGCGGGGCACAATCAGCCCCAGCATTTT.

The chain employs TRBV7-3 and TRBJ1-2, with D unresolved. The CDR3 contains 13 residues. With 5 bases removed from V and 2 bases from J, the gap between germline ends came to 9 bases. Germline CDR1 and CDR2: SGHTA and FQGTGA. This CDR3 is CASSPARNYGYTF. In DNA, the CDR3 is TGTGCCAGCAGCCCCGCCCGGAACTATGGCTACACCTTC. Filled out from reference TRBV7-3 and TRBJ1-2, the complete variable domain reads GAGVSQTPSNKVTEKGKYVELRCDPISGHTALYWYRQSLGQGPEFLIYFQGTGAADDSGLPNDRFFAVRPEGSVSTLKIQRTERGDSAVYLCASSPARNYGYTFGSGTRLTVV.

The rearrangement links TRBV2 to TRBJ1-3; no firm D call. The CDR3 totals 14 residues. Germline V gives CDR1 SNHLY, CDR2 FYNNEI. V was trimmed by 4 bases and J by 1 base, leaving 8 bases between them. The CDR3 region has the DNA TGTGCCAGCAGTGGCCCCATATCTGGAAACACCATATATTTT. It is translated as CASSGPISGNTIYF.

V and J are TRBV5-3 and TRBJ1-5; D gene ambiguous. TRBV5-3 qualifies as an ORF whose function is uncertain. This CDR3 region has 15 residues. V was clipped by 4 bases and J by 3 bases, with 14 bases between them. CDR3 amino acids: CARSTTPGLNQPQHF. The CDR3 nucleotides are TGTGCCAGAAGCACAACCCCGGGCCTCAATCAGCCCCAGCATTTT.

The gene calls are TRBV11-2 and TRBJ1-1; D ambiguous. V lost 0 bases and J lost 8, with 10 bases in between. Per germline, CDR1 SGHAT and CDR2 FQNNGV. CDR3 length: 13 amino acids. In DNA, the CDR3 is TGTGCCAGCAGCTTAGATTTATCAAGGGAAGCTTTCTTT. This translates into CASSLDLSREAFF.

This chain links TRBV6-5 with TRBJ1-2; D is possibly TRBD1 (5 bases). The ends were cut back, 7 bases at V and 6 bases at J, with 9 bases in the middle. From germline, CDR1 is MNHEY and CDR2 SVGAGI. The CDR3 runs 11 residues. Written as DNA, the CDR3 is TGTGCCAGCATAGGACACGATGGCTACACCTTC. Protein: CASIGHDGYTF.

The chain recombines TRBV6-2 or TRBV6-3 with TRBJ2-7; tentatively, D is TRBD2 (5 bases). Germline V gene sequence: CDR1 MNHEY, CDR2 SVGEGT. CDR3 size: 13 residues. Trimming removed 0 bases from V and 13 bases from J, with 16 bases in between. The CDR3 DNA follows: TGTGCCAGCAGTTACTCCGAGGGCAGGCGAGCCTACTTC. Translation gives CASSYSEGRRAYF.

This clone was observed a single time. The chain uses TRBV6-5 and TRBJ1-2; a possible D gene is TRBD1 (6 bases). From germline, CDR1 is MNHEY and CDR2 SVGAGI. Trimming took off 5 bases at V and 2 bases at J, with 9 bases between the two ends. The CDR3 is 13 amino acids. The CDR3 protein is CASSRTVNYGYTF. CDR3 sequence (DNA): TGTGCCAGCAGTAGGACAGTAAACTATGGCTACACCTTC.

CDR3 nucleotides: TGCGCCAGCAGCCAAGATACATCAAACAGCAGGATTTATGGCTACACCTTC. This sequence encodes CASSQDTSNSRIYGYTF. The gene calls are TRBV4-1 and TRBJ1-2; D unclear. The CDR3 runs 17 residues. The germline V gene has CDR1 MGHRA and CDR2 YSYEKL. Trimming removed 0 bases at V and 5 bases at J, with 19 bases between.

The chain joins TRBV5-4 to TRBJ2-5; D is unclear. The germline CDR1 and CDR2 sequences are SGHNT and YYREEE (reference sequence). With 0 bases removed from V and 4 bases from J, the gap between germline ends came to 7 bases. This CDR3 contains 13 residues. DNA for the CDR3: TGTGCCAGCAGCTTGGGGGTTGCAGAGACCCAGTACTTC. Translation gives CASSLGVAETQYF.

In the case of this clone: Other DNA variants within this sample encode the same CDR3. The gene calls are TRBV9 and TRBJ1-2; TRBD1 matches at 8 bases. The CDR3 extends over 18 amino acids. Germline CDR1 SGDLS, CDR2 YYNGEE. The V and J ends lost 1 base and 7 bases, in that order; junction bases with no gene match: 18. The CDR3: CASSVLGGTGRGGGGYTF. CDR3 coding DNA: TGTGCCAGCAGCGTATTAGGGGGGACAGGAAGGGGAGGCGGTGGCTACACCTTC.

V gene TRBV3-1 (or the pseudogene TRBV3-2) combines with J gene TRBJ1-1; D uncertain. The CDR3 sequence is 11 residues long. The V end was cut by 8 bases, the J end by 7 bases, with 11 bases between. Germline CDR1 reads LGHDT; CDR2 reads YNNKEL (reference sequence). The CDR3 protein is CASGRDVEAFF. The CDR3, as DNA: TGTGCCAGCGGAAGAGATGTTGAAGCTTTCTTT.

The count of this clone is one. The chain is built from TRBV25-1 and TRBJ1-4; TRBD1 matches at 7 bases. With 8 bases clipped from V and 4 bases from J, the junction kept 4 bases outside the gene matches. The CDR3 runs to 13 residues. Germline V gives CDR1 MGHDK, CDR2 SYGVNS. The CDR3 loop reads CASRRQGNEKLFF. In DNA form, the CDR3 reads TGTGCCAGCCGTCGACAGGGTAATGAAAAACTGTTTTTT.

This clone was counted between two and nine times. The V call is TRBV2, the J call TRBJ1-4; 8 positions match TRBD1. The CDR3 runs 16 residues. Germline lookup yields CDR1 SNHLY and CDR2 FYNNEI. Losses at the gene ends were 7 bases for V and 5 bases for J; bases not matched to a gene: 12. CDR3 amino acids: CASIGQGGRANEKLFF. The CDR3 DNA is TGTGCCAGCATCGGACAGGGAGGGAGGGCAAATGAAAAACTGTTTTTT.

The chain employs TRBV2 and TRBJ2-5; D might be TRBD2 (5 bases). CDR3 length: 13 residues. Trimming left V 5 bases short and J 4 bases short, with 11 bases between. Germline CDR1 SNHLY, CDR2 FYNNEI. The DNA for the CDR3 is TGTGCCAGCAGTCGGGATAGCGCAGAGACCCAGTACTTC. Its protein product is CASSRDSAETQYF.

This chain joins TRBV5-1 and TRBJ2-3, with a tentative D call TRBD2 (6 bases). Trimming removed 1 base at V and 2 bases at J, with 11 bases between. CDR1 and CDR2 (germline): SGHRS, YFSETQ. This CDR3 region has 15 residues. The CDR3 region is CASSLRGLPTDTQYF. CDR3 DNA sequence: TGCGCCAGCAGCTTGAGAGGACTACCCACAGATACGCAGTATTTT.

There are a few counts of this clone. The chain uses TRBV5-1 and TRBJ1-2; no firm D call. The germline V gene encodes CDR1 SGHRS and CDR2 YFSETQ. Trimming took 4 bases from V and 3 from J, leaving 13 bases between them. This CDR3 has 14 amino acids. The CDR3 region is CASSHGEAYYGYTF. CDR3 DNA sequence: TGCGCCAGCAGCCATGGGGAAGCGTACTATGGCTACACCTTC.

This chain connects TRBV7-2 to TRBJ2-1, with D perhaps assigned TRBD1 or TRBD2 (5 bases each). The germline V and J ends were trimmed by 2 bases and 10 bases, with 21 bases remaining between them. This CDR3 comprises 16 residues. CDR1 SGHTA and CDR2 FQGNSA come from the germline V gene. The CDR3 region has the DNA TGTGCCAGCAGCTTAACAAGACAGCTCGAATCGGGGGAGCAGTTCTTC. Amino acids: CASSLTRQLESGEQFF.

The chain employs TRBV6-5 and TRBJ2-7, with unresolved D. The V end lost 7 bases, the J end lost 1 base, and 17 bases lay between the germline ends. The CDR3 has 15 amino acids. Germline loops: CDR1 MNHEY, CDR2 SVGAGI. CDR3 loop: CASTKKADSSYEQYF. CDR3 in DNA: TGTGCCAGCACCAAAAAGGCGGATAGTTCCTACGAGCAGTACTTC.

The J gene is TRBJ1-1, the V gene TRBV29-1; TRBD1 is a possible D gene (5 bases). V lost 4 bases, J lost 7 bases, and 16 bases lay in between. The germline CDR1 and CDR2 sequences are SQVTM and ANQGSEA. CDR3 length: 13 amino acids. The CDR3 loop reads CSVGGLGDYEAFF. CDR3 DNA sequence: TGCAGCGTTGGGGGGTTAGGGGATTATGAAGCTTTCTTT.

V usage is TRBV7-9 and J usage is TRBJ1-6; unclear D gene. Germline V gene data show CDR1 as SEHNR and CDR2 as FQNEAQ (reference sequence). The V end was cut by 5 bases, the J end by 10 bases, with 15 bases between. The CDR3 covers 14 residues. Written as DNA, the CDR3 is TGTGCCAGCAGCCCCTCTAGGCCCGGGTCACCCCTCCACTTT. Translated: CASSPSRPGSPLHF. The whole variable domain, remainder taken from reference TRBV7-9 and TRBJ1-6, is DTGVSQNPRHKITKRGQNVTFRCDPISEHNRLYWYRQTLGQGPEFLTYFQNEAQLEKSRLLSDRFSAERPKGSFSTLEIQRTEQGDSAMYLCASSPSRPGSPLHFGNGTRLTVT.

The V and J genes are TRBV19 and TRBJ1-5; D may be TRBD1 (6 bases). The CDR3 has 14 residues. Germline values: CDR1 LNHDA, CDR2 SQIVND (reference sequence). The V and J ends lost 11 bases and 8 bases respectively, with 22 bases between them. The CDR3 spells CAGGSGTPIKPQHF. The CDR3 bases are TGTGCCGGGGGATCCGGGACACCAATCAAGCCCCAGCATTTT.

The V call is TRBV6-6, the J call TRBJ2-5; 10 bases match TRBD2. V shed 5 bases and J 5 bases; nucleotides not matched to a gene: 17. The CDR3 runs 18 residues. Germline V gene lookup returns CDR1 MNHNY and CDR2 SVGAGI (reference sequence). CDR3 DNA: TGTGCCAGCAGTCCTAATTTACTAGCGGGGAGCGTGCAGGAGACCCAGTACTTC. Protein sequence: CASSPNLLAGSVQETQYF.

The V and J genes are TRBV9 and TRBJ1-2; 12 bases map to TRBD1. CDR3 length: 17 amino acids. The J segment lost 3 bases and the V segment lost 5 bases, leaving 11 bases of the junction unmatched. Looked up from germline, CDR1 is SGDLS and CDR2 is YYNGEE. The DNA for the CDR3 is TGTGCCAGCAGAAGAGGGACAGGGGGCGGTATAGACTATGGCTACACCTTC. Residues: CASRRGTGGGIDYGYTF.

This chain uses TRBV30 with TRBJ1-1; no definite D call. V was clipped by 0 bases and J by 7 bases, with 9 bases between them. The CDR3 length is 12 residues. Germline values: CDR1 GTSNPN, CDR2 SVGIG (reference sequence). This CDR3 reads CAWSVIGVEAFF. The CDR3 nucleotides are TGTGCCTGGAGTGTAATTGGGGTTGAAGCTTTCTTT.

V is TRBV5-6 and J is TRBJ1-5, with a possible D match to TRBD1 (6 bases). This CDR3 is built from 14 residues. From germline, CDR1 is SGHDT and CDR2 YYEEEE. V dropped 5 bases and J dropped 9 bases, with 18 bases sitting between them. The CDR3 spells CASRGARGSGPQHF. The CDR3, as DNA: TGTGCCAGCAGGGGGGCCAGGGGCAGCGGGCCCCAGCATTTT. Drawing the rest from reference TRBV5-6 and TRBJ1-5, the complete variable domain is DAGVTQSPTHLIKTRGQQVTLRCSPKSGHDTVSWYQQALGQGPQFIFQYYEEEERQRGNFPDRFSGHQFPNYSSELNVNALLLGDSALYLCASRGARGSGPQHFGDGTRLSIL.